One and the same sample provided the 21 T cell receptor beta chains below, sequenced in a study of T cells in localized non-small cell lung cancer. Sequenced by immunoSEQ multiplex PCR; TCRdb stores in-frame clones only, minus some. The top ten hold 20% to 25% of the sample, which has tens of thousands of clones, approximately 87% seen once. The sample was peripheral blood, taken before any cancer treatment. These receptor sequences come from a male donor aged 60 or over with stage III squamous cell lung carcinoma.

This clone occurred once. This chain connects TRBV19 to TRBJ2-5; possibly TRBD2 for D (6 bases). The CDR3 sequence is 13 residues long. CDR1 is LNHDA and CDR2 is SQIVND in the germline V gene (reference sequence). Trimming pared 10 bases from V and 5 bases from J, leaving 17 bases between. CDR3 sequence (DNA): TGTGCCACAAAACCGCGGGGCTGGGAGACCCAGTACTTC. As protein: CATKPRGWETQYF.

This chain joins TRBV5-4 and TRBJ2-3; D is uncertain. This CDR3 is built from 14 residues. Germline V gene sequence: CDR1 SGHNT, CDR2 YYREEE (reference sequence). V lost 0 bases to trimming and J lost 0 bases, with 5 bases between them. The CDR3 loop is CASSLAQSTDTQYF. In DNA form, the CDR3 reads TGTGCCAGCAGCTTGGCCCAAAGCACAGATACGCAGTATTTT.

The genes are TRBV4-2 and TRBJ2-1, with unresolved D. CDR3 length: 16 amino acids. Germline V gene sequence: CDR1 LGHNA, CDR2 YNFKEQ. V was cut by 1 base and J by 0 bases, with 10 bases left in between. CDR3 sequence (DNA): TGTGCCAGCAGCCAAGTGTCGGAGAGCTCCTACAATGAGCAGTTCTTC. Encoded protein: CASSQVSESSYNEQFF.

The CDR3 DNA is TGTGCCAGCAGCCGACAGGGTGTCGGCACTGAAGCTTTCTTT. It yields the protein CASSRQGVGTEAFF. V usage is TRBV5-6 and J usage is TRBJ1-1; 7 positions match TRBD1. V gave up 4 bases and J gave up 4 bases; unmatched junction bases: 7. Looked up from germline, CDR1 is SGHDT and CDR2 is YYEEEE. The CDR3 has 14 amino acids.

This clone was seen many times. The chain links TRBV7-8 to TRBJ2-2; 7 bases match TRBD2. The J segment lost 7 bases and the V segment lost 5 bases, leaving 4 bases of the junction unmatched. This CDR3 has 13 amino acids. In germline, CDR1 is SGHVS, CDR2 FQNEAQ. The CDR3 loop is CASSNPGGGELFF. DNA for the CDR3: TGTGCCAGCAGCAACCCGGGAGGCGGGGAGCTGTTTTTT. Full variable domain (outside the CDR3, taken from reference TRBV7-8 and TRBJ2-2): GAGVSQSPRYKVAKRGQDVALRCDPISGHVSLFWYQQALGQGPEFLTYFQNEAQLDKSGLPSDRFFAERPEGSVSTLKIQRTQQEDSAVYLCASSNPGGGELFFGEGSRLTVL.

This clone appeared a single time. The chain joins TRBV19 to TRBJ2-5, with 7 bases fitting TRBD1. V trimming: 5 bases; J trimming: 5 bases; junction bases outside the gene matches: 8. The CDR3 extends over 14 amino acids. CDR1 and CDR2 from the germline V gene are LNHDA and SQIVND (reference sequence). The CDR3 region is CASSVGGSGETQYF. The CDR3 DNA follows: TGTGCCAGTAGTGTAGGGGGCTCAGGCGAGACCCAGTACTTC. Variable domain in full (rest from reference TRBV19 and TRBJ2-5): DGGITQSPKYLFRKEGQNVTLSCEQNLNHDAMYWYRQDPGQGLRLIYYSQIVNDFQKGDIAEGYSVSREKKESFPLTVTSAQKNPTAFYLCASSVGGSGETQYFGPGTRLLVL.

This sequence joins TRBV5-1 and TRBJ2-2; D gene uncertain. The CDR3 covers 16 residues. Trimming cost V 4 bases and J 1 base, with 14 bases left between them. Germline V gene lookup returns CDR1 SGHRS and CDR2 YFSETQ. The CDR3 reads CASSVMAGQNTGELFF. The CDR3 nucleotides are TGCGCCAGCAGCGTCATGGCAGGTCAGAACACCGGGGAGCTGTTTTTT.

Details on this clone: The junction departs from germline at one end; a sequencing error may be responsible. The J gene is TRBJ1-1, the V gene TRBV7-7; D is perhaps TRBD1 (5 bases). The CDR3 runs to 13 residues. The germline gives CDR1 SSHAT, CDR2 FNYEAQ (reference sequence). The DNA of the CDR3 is TGTGCTAGCAGCGCCGACAGAAACACTGAAGCTTTCTTT. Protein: CASSADRNTEAFF.

The CDR3 DNA reads TGTGCCAGCAGCTTAATTCCAGGGCAAGAGACCCAGTACTTC. Translating it yields CASSLIPGQETQYF. The gene calls are TRBV7-9 and TRBJ2-5, with D maybe TRBD1 (5 bases). CDR1 is SEHNR and CDR2 is FQNEAQ in the germline V gene (reference sequence). This CDR3 region has 14 residues. Trimming cost V 2 bases and J 2 bases, with 9 bases left between them.

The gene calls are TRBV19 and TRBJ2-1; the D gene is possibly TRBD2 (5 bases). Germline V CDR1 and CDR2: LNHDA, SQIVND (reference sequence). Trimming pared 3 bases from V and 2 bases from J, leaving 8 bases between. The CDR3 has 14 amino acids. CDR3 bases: TGTGCCAGTAGTATGGCCGGGGCCTACAATGAGCAGTTCTTC. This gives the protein CASSMAGAYNEQFF.

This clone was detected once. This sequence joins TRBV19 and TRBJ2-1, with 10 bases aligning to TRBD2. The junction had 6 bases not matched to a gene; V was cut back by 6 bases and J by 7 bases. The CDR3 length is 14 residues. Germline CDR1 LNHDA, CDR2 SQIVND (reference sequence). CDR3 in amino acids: CASRERGGLNEQFF. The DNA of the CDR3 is TGTGCCAGTAGAGAGCGGGGGGGCCTTAATGAGCAGTTCTTC.

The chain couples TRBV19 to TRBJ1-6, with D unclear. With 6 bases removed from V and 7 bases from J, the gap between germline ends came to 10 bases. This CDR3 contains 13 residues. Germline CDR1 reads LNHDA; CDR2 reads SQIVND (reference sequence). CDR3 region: CASRPDENSPLHF. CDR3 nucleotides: TGTGCCAGTAGACCGGATGAGAATTCACCCCTCCACTTT.

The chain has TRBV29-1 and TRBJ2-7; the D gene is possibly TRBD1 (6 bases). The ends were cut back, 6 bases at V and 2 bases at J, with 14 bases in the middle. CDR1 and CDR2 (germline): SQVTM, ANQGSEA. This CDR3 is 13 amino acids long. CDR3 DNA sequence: TGCAGCGTCGCGACAGGAGTTGCCTACGAGCAGTACTTC. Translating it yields CSVATGVAYEQYF.

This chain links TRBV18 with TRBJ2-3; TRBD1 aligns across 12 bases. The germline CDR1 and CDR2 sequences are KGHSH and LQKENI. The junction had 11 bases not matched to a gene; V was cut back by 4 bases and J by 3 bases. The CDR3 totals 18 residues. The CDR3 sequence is CASSHGRRDRGRTDTQYF. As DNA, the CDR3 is TGTGCCAGCTCACACGGACGCCGGGACAGGGGGCGAACAGATACGCAGTATTTT.

CDR3 protein: CAWSPPPPVLNQPQHF. The DNA of the CDR3 is TGTGCCTGGAGTCCCCCCCCTCCGGTCCTCAATCAGCCCCAGCATTTT. The chain joins TRBV30 to TRBJ1-5, with D unclear. Germline CDR1 GTSNPN, CDR2 SVGIG (reference sequence). CDR3 length: 16 residues. V was cut by 2 bases and J by 3 bases, with 17 bases left in between.

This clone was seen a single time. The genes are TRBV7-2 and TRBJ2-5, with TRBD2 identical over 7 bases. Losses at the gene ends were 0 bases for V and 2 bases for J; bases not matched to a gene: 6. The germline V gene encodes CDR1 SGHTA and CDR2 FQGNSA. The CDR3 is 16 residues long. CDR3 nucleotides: TGTGCCAGCAGCTTAGCCCAGGCTAGCGGACAAGAGACCCAGTACTTC. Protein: CASSLAQASGQETQYF.

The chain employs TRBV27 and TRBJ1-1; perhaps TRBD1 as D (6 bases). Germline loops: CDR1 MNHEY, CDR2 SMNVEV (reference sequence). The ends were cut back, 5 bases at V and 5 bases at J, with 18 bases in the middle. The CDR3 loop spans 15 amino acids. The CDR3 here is CASSLTGGAGTEAFF. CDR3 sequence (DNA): TGTGCCAGCAGTCTGACGGGGGGCGCTGGGACTGAAGCTTTCTTT.

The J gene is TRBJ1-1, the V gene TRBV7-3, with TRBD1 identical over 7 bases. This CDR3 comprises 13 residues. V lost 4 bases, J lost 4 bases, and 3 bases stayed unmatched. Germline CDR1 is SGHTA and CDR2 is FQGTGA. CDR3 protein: CASSSSGGTEAFF. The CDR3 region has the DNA TGTGCCAGCAGCTCTTCAGGGGGCACTGAAGCTTTCTTT.

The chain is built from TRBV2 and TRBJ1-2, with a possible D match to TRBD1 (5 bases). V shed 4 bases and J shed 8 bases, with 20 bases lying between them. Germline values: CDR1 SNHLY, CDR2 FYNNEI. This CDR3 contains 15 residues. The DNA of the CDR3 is TGTGCCAGCAGTGTACTACAGGATTCGGTGATGGGCTACACCTTC. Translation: CASSVLQDSVMGYTF.

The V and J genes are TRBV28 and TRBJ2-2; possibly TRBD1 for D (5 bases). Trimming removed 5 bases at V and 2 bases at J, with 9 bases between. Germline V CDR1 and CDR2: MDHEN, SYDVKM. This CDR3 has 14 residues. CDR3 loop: CASSMTVNTGELFF. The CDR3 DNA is TGTGCCAGCAGTATGACAGTTAACACCGGGGAGCTGTTTTTT.

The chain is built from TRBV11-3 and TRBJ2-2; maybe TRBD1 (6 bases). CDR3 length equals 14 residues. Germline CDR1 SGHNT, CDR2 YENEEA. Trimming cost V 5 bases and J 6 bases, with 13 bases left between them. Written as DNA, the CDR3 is TGTGCCAGCAGCCTCTACAGGGATGCCGGGGAGCTGTTTTTT. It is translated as CASSLYRDAGELFF. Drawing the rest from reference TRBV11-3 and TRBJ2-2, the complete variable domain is EAGVVQSPRYKIIEKKQPVAFWCNPISGHNTLYWYLQNLGQGPELLIRYENEEAVDDSQLPKDRFSAERLKGVDSTLKIQPAELGDSAVYLCASSLYRDAGELFFGEGSRLTVL.